What follows are 20 T cell receptor beta chains derived from one specimen sequenced in a study of blood T cell repertoires in COVID-19. Method: immunoSEQ multiplex PCR; TCRdb's copy keeps in-frame clones and lacks some. This table holds around 200,000 clones, around 85% found once. The sequenced sample consisted of peripheral blood. These receptors were collected from a human donor in a cohort sampled during active COVID-19.

This chain links TRBV6-5 with TRBJ1-6, with TRBD1 as a possible D gene (5 bases). V was trimmed by 3 bases and J by 7 bases, leaving 16 bases between them. From germline, CDR1 is MNHEY and CDR2 SVGAGI. CDR3 length: 16 amino acids. Here the CDR3 DNA reads TGTGCCAGCAGTTATAGCGGGACCAGTGAGAATTCACCCCTCCACTTT. Amino acid sequence: CASSYSGTSENSPLHF.

The chain uses TRBV19 and TRBJ2-7, with TRBD1 matching 10 bases. V shed 3 bases and J 0 bases; nucleotides not matched to a gene: 14. CDR3 length equals 19 residues. The germline gives CDR1 LNHDA, CDR2 SQIVND (reference sequence). Written as DNA, the CDR3 is TGTGCCAGTAGTATCAAGGGAGACAGGGGGCCGAGAAGCTCCTACGAGCAGTACTTC. The encoded protein is CASSIKGDRGPRSSYEQYF.

This sequence joins TRBV4-1 and TRBJ1-4; D not certain. Per germline, CDR1 MGHRA and CDR2 YSYEKL. V shed 4 bases and J shed 6 bases, with 15 bases lying between them. This CDR3 has 15 amino acids. In DNA, the CDR3 is TGCGCCAGCAGCCCGGGTGAGGTTGAGGATGAAAAACTGTTTTTT. Translating gives CASSPGEVEDEKLFF.

This clone has more than one count but fewer than ten. The rearrangement joins TRBV28 to TRBJ1-2, with a tentative D call TRBD1 (6 bases). V lost 6 bases and J lost 4, with 12 bases in between. Germline V gene sequence: CDR1 MDHEN, CDR2 SYDVKM. The CDR3 has 13 residues. CDR3: CASRVDSPYGYTF. The CDR3 DNA follows: TGTGCCAGCAGGGTGGACAGCCCCTATGGCTACACCTTC.

This clone was observed a few times. Other DNA sequences in this sample translate to the same CDR3. The gene calls are TRBV4-1 and TRBJ2-7, with TRBD1 matching 9 bases. This CDR3 is built from 15 residues. The germline gives CDR1 MGHRA, CDR2 YSYEKL. The ends lost 1 base at V and 1 base at J; junction bases unmatched: 2. CDR3 loop: CASSQGGTGSYEQYF. DNA of the CDR3: TGCGCCAGCAGCCAAGGCGGGACAGGGTCCTACGAGCAGTACTTC.

The chain employs TRBV5-1 and TRBJ1-2, with D perhaps matching TRBD1 (6 bases). This CDR3 region has 16 residues. The germline V gene has CDR1 SGHRS and CDR2 YFSETQ. Between the trimmed V and J ends, which lost 4 bases and 2 bases, there was a span of 18 bases. As DNA, the CDR3 is TGCGCCAGCAGCGTTGGACAGACCACTTGGAACTATGGCTACACCTTC. It codes for CASSVGQTTWNYGYTF.

This chain links TRBV7-2 with TRBJ2-3, with 8 bases identical to TRBD2. V lost 4 bases, J lost 2 bases, and 11 bases stayed unmatched. The CDR3 is made up of 17 amino acids. The germline CDR1 and CDR2 sequences are SGHTA and FQGNSA. The CDR3 reads CASSWAHGSGDTDTQYF. In nucleotides, the CDR3 is TGTGCCAGCAGCTGGGCGCACGGTAGCGGGGACACAGATACGCAGTATTTT.

The rearrangement links TRBV5-1 to TRBJ2-7; TRBD1 is a possible D gene (6 bases). CDR3 length: 14 amino acids. Germline V lookup: CDR1 SGHRS, CDR2 YFSETQ. The germline V and J ends were trimmed by 0 bases and 3 bases, with 10 bases remaining between them. The CDR3, as DNA: TGCGCCAGCAGCTTGGGGACAGCGATCTACGAGCAGTACTTC. This gives the protein CASSLGTAIYEQYF.

The chain uses TRBV6-2 or TRBV6-3 and TRBJ2-7; D unclear. Germline loops: CDR1 MNHEY, CDR2 SVGEGT. CDR3 length: 12 amino acids. The V gene lost 4 bases and the J gene lost 3 bases, with 7 bases spanning the gap. CDR3 sequence (DNA): TGTGCCAGCAGTTCGGTAGTCTACGAGCAGTACTTC. It codes for CASSSVVYEQYF.

The rearrangement links TRBV9 to TRBJ1-1; no clear D. Deletions cut 0 bases from V and 2 bases from J, with 5 bases between. This CDR3 contains 13 residues. From germline, CDR1 is SGDLS and CDR2 YYNGEE. CDR3 coding DNA: TGTGCCAGCAGCGTAGTGTCAAACACTGAAGCTTTCTTT. This sequence encodes CASSVVSNTEAFF. Using reference TRBV9 and TRBJ1-1 for the parts outside the CDR3, the full variable domain is DSGVTQTPKHLITATGQRVTLRCSPRSGDLSVYWYQQSLDQGLQFLIQYYNGEERAKGNILERFSAQQFPDLHSELNLSSLELGDSALYFCASSVVSNTEAFFGQGTRLTVV.

CDR3 loop: CAWIRYGRDSGNTIYF. The CDR3 DNA sequence: TGTGCCTGGATCCGATATGGCAGGGACTCTGGAAACACCATATATTTT. This chain links TRBV30 with TRBJ1-3, with a tentative D call TRBD1 (5 bases). CDR3 length: 16 residues. CDR1 GTSNPN and CDR2 SVGIG come from the germline V gene (reference sequence). Trimming removed 4 bases at V and 0 bases at J, with 16 bases between.

The chain joins TRBV27 to TRBJ2-5; 8 positions agree with TRBD2. V lost 4 bases and J lost 5; bases outside the gene matches: 12. This CDR3 has 16 residues. Germline-derived CDR1 and CDR2 are MNHEY and SMNVEV (reference sequence). CDR3 in amino acids: CASSYGSGGSAETQYF. The DNA of the CDR3 is TGTGCCAGCAGTTATGGATCGGGGGGGTCCGCCGAGACCCAGTACTTC.

This clone appeared a single time. V gene TRBV12-1 combines with J gene TRBJ2-2; the listed D gene, TRBD1, was not tested against the DNA. TRBV12-1 is designated a pseudogene. The CDR3 spans 15 residues. The CDR3 protein is CASGPGTGFSGELFF. The CDR3 DNA reads TGTGCCAGCGGACCCGGGACAGGGTTCAGCGGGGAGCTGTTTTTT.

The V and J genes are TRBV19 and TRBJ1-2; 8 nucleotides match TRBD1. The CDR3 has 14 amino acids. V gave up 6 bases and J gave up 1 base; unmatched junction bases: 4. Germline assignment: CDR1 LNHDA and CDR2 SQIVND (reference sequence). CDR3 amino acids: CASSRQGSNYGYTF. The CDR3 coding sequence is TGTGCCAGTAGCCGACAGGGGAGTAACTATGGCTACACCTTC.

This chain joins TRBV5-1 and TRBJ2-7; 8 bases line up with TRBD1. The CDR3 runs to 16 residues. Trimming cost V 3 bases and J 2 bases; bases outside gene matches: 10. Germline CDR1 and CDR2: SGHRS and YFSETQ. The CDR3 loop is CASSSRQGRVAYEQYF. The CDR3 nucleotides read TGCGCCAGCAGCTCTAGACAGGGGAGAGTAGCCTACGAGCAGTACTTC.

This chain connects TRBV7-3 to TRBJ1-1; D is uncertain. V lost 2 bases, J lost 1 base, and 8 bases lay in between. The CDR3 length is 14 residues. The germline CDR1 and CDR2 sequences are SGHTA and FQGTGA. The CDR3 sequence: CASSLVRGNTEAFF. DNA for the CDR3: TGTGCCAGCAGCTTAGTCCGAGGGAACACTGAAGCTTTCTTT.

This clone has a single count. J is TRBJ2-3 and V is TRBV24-1, with TRBD1 matching over 9 bases. This CDR3 contains 18 residues. V gave up 4 bases and J gave up 3 bases; unmatched junction bases: 13. In germline, CDR1 is KGHDR, CDR2 SFDVKD. CDR3 DNA sequence: TGTGCCACCAGTGACCGCGACCGGGACAGGGTGACTACAGATACGCAGTATTTT. It encodes CATSDRDRDRVTTDTQYF.

The chain recombines TRBV9 with TRBJ2-2; a possible D gene is TRBD1 (5 bases). Germline values: CDR1 SGDLS, CDR2 YYNGEE. This CDR3 is built from 14 residues. V dropped 4 bases and J dropped 5 bases, with 12 bases sitting between them. The CDR3: CASSLKGVTGELFF. CDR3 DNA sequence: TGTGCCAGCAGCCTCAAAGGGGTAACCGGGGAGCTGTTTTTT.

CDR3 DNA: TGCGCCAGCAGCTTGGCAGGGGGCGGACAGCCCCAGCATTTT. It is translated as CASSLAGGGQPQHF. This chain uses TRBV5-1 with TRBJ1-5, with 8 bases lining up with TRBD1. Germline V gives CDR1 SGHRS, CDR2 YFSETQ. The ends lost 0 bases at V and 7 bases at J; junction bases unmatched: 3. The CDR3 sequence is 14 residues long.

This rearrangement joins TRBV4-1 to TRBJ2-1; D possibly corresponds to TRBD2 (6 bases). V dropped 6 bases and J dropped 5 bases, with 23 bases sitting between them. This CDR3 contains 17 residues. Germline loops: CDR1 MGHRA, CDR2 YSYEKL. The CDR3 protein is CASSTRQDSGLHNEQFF. CDR3 coding DNA: TGCGCCAGCAGTACTAGGCAGGATAGCGGCCTTCACAATGAGCAGTTCTTC.